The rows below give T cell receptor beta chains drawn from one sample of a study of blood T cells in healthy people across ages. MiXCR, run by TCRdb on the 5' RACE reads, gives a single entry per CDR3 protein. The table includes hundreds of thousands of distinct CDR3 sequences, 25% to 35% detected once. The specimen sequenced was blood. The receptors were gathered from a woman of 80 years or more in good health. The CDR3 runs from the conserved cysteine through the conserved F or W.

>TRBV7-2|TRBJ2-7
CASSSRGLAGSYEQYF
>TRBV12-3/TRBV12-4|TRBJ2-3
CASTEQGWTDVQYF
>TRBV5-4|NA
CASSRVGSSYNEQYF
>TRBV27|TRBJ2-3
CASSYGGLVTDTQYF
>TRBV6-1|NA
CASIPTASSYNEQYF
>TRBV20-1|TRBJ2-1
CSARDKVQYNEQFF
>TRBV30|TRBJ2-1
CAWSVLADGEQFF
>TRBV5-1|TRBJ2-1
CASSLAQGAGSEQFF
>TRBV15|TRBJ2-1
CATSRELVNNEQFF
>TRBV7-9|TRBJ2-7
CASSLVTGRTSYEQYF
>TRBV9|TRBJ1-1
CASSPQAMLNTEAFF
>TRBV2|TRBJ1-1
CASSEEVNTEAFF
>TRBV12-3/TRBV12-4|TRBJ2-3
CASSWRAASTDTQYF
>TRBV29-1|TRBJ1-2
CSVATGSTNYGYTF
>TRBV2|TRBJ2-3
CASSGGGLLTDTQYF
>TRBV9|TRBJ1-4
CASSAGPGVWDEKLFF
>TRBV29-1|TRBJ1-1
CSAPAQPNTEAFF
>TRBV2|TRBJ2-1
CASRPPGRGYNEQFF
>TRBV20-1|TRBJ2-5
CSAPTSGGSETQYF
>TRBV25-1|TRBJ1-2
CASRDPGGLYGYTF
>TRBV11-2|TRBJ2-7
CASSLGPTGTGTYEQYF
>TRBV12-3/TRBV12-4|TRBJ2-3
CASSFSGLSTDTEYF
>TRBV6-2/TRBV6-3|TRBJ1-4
CASSTTGTGASKLFF
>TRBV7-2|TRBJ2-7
CASSLDARMDSYEQYF
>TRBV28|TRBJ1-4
CASSPTNGRHEKLFF
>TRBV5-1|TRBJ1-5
CASSFWDSSNQPQHF
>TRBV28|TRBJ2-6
CASSFMGAGANVLTF
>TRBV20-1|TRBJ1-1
CSAPTEAVTAFF
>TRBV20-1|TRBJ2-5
CSPHTQETQYF
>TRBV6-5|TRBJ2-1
CASSLQGDNEQFF
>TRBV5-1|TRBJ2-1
CASTSYTGTAKLNEQFF
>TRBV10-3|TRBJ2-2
CAISEGYDTGELFF
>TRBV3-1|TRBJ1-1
CASSGLSGNTEAFF
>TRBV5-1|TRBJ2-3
CASSPGQGATDTQYF
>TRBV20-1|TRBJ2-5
CSAREGQKETQYF
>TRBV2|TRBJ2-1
CASSVAYNEQFF
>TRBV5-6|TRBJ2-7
CASSLTGTGWAEQYF
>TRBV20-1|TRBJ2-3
CSAEVAGRPTDTQYF
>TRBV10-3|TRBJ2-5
CAISEIQIAQYF
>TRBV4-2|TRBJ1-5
CASSQERGEGNQPQHF
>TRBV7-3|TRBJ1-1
CASSFLTGKNTEAFF
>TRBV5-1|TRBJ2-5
CASSFDGSGRIETQYF
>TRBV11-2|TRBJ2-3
CASSIIAGGTDTQYF
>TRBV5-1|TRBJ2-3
CASRRLAGVQGADTQYF
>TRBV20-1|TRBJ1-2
CSPYSTNYGYTF
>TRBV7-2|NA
CASSLVQGRGETQYF